Presented here are 27 T cell receptor beta chains from one specimen sequenced in a study of cytotoxic CD8 clonotypes in ibrutinib-treated CLL (dated by TCRdb to about 2021). The time point label, as the study defines it: progressive disease on ibrutinib. Library generation was performed with the immunoSEQ multiplex PCR assay. This immuneACCESS table, as held by TCRdb, lists in-frame sequences with V and J called but not all clones. Of the missing ones, under half trace to an unresolved V gene in checked studies; the others have no known cause. This sample holds approximately 170,000 clones; approximately 90% were observed only once. Approximately 2.9% of the sample is held by the ten biggest clonotypes. The specimen comprised PBMCs, sampled at disease progression, from a patient treated with ibrutinib. The receptor source for this set is a human donor with chronic lymphocytic leukemia.

This chain joins TRBV19 and TRBJ1-3; tentatively, D is TRBD1 (6 bases). Trimming cost V 6 bases and J 4 bases, with 16 bases left between them. CDR3 size: 15 residues. Germline V lookup: CDR1 LNHDA, CDR2 SQIVND (reference sequence). Here the CDR3 reads CASSTGAMGGNTIYF. The CDR3 bases are TGTGCCAGTAGCACGGGGGCGATGGGAGGAAACACCATATATTTT.

This chain joins TRBV7-6 and TRBJ1-5; no clear D gene. Germline V CDR1 and CDR2: SGHVS, FNYEAQ. CDR3 length: 16 amino acids. Trimming removed 2 bases from V and 5 bases from J, with 16 bases in between. The CDR3 protein is CASSLSAGLEYQPQHF. DNA of the CDR3: TGTGCCAGCAGCTTATCCGCCGGGCTCGAATATCAGCCCCAGCATTTT.

This clone was picked up a small number of times. The J gene is TRBJ1-1, the V gene TRBV4-1; D remains ambiguous. Germline V gene data show CDR1 as MGHRA and CDR2 as YSYEKL. The V and J ends lost 5 bases and 0 bases respectively, with 7 bases between them. CDR3 length: 13 amino acids. Here the CDR3 reads CASSYEMNTEAFF. CDR3 bases: TGCGCCAGCAGCTATGAGATGAACACTGAAGCTTTCTTT.

The chain joins TRBV29-1 to TRBJ1-1; the D is unclear. V was pared by 5 bases and J by 1 base, with 11 bases between. CDR1 and CDR2 (germline): SQVTM, ANQGSEA. The length of the CDR3 is 13 residues. The CDR3 region has the DNA TGCAGCGTTCTTGTGCCGTCGAACACTGAAGCTTTCTTT. Protein product: CSVLVPSNTEAFF.

This sequence joins TRBV12-5 and TRBJ2-1, with 7 bases aligning to TRBD1. V dropped 4 bases and J dropped 7; count of bases not matched to a gene: 10. The CDR3 length is 15 residues. The V gene's germline CDR1 is LGHNT and CDR2 FRNRAP. The CDR3: CASGYGTAIKNEQFF. The CDR3 DNA reads TGTGCTAGTGGTTACGGGACAGCGATTAAGAATGAGCAGTTCTTC.

This clone was counted a single time. The chain couples TRBV7-3 to TRBJ1-2; tentatively, D is TRBD1 (6 bases). The V and J ends lost 3 bases and 4 bases respectively, with 15 bases between them. This CDR3 is built from 15 residues. Germline loops: CDR1 SGHTA, CDR2 FQGTGA. CDR3 sequence reads: CASSFGAGATYGYTF. The DNA of the CDR3 is TGTGCCAGCAGCTTCGGAGCAGGGGCGACCTATGGCTACACCTTC.

The CDR3 protein is CASSLEGTWDTEAFF. DNA for the CDR3: TGCGCCAGCAGCTTGGAAGGCACCTGGGACACTGAAGCTTTCTTT. V gene TRBV5-1 combines with J gene TRBJ1-1; D remains unclear. Trimming removed 0 bases from V and 3 bases from J, with 12 bases in between. Germline assignment: CDR1 SGHRS and CDR2 YFSETQ. The CDR3 runs 15 residues.

This clone was seen a handful of times. The rearrangement uses TRBV5-1 and TRBJ1-1; D uncertain. CDR1 and CDR2 from the germline V gene are SGHRS and YFSETQ. The CDR3 runs to 12 residues. Trimming removed 3 bases at V and 2 bases at J, with 5 bases between. The CDR3 here is CASSSFNTEAFF. Here the CDR3 DNA reads TGCGCCAGCAGCTCGTTCAACACTGAAGCTTTCTTT.

The chain links TRBV27 to TRBJ2-7, with a tentative D call TRBD1 (6 bases). V was cut by 10 bases and J by 0 bases, with 13 bases left in between. CDR1 is MNHEY and CDR2 is SMNVEV in the germline V gene (reference sequence). The CDR3 has 13 amino acids. Here the CDR3 DNA reads TGTGCCACCCTGGACAGAAGCTCCTACGAGCAGTACTTC. Residues: CATLDRSSYEQYF.

V and J are TRBV7-2 and TRBJ1-5; D unclear. The ends were cut back, 3 bases at V and 0 bases at J, with 6 bases in the middle. CDR3 length: 14 residues. Germline values: CDR1 SGHTA, CDR2 FQGNSA. CDR3 loop: CASSFGHSNQPQHF. Written as DNA, the CDR3 is TGTGCCAGCAGCTTCGGCCATAGCAATCAGCCCCAGCATTTT.

The chain carries TRBV5-5 and TRBJ2-7; D remains ambiguous. Deletions cut 0 bases from V and 4 bases from J, with 11 bases between. CDR1 and CDR2 from the germline V gene are SGHKS and YYEKEE (reference sequence). The CDR3 extends over 14 amino acids. CDR3: CASSLDPTQYEQYF. DNA for the CDR3: TGTGCCAGCAGCTTGGACCCAACACAATACGAGCAGTACTTC.

This chain joins TRBV19 and TRBJ1-3; 9 bases line up with TRBD1. The CDR3 length is 16 residues. The V and J ends lost 8 bases and 4 bases, in that order; junction bases with no gene match: 12. Germline values: CDR1 LNHDA, CDR2 SQIVND (reference sequence). The CDR3 region has the DNA TGTGCCAGTTCCCTACCGGGACAGGGAAGCGGAAACACCATATATTTT. It codes for CASSLPGQGSGNTIYF. Supplemented by reference TRBV19 and TRBJ1-3, the full variable domain reads DGGITQSPKYLFRKEGQNVTLSCEQNLNHDAMYWYRQDPGQGLRLIYYSQIVNDFQKGDIAEGYSVSREKKESFPLTVTSAQKNPTAFYLCASSLPGQGSGNTIYFGEGSWLTVV.

This clone was detected only a few times. The chain recombines TRBV2 with TRBJ1-5, with a possible D match to TRBD1 (5 bases). This CDR3 is built from 14 residues. CDR1 and CDR2 from the germline V gene are SNHLY and FYNNEI. Between the trimmed V and J ends, which lost 5 bases and 1 base, there was a span of 9 bases. As DNA, the CDR3 is TGTGCCAGCAGTCAGGACACGAGCAATCAGCCCCAGCATTTT. It is translated as CASSQDTSNQPQHF.

The chain employs TRBV5-1 and TRBJ1-1, with 8 bases fitting TRBD1. After removal of 4 bases from V and 2 bases from J, the junction contained 10 bases not matched to a gene. This CDR3 is 16 amino acids long. The germline V gene encodes CDR1 SGHRS and CDR2 YFSETQ. As DNA, the CDR3 is TGCGCCAGCAGCCCCCACACGACAGGGGAAAACACTGAAGCTTTCTTT. Its protein product is CASSPHTTGENTEAFF.

This chain joins TRBV2 and TRBJ1-5; D call uncertain. Between the trimmed V and J ends, which lost 5 bases and 9 bases, there was a span of 14 bases. CDR1 and CDR2 (germline): SNHLY, FYNNEI. The CDR3 has 13 amino acids. This CDR3 is CASSTHPMGPQHF. CDR3 DNA sequence: TGTGCCAGCAGTACTCATCCGATGGGGCCCCAGCATTTT.

The CDR3 bases are TGTGCCAGCAGCTTTAGCTCTGGGGCCAACGTCCTGACTTTC. Amino acids: CASSFSSGANVLTF. J is TRBJ2-6 and V is TRBV7-3; D remains unclear. V was trimmed by 3 bases and J by 0 bases, leaving 3 bases between them. Germline loops: CDR1 SGHTA, CDR2 FQGTGA. CDR3 size: 14 residues. The full variable domain, completed using reference TRBV7-3 and TRBJ2-6, is GAGVSQTPSNKVTEKGKYVELRCDPISGHTALYWYRQSLGQGPEFLIYFQGTGAADDSGLPNDRFFAVRPEGSVSTLKIQRTERGDSAVYLCASSFSSGANVLTFGAGSRLTVL.

The chain combines TRBV9 with TRBJ2-3; a possible D gene is TRBD2 (6 bases). CDR1 is SGDLS and CDR2 is YYNGEE in the germline V gene. This CDR3 comprises 16 residues. The V end lost 0 bases, the J end lost 4 bases, and 15 bases lay between the germline ends. CDR3 loop: CASSVEAGRGSDTQYF. In DNA, the CDR3 is TGTGCCAGCAGCGTAGAGGCGGGACGAGGATCAGATACGCAGTATTTT.

This chain links TRBV7-9 with TRBJ1-2, with D hard to call. Germline V gene data show CDR1 as SEHNR and CDR2 as FQNEAQ (reference sequence). The V gene lost 1 base and the J gene lost 8 bases, with 17 bases spanning the gap. CDR3 size: 15 residues. CDR3 coding DNA: TGTGCCAGCAGCTTAGAGGGCAGCGGAGTCTCGGGCTACACCTTC. This sequence encodes CASSLEGSGVSGYTF.

This rearrangement joins TRBV18 to TRBJ2-3, with D perhaps matching TRBD1 (6 bases). CDR3 size: 14 residues. Germline V gene lookup returns CDR1 KGHSH and CDR2 LQKENI. V was cut by 6 bases and J by 6 bases, with 16 bases left in between. The CDR3 bases are TGTGCCAGCTCGCCGGACAGTGTAGTTGATACGCAGTATTTT. Translation: CASSPDSVVDTQYF.

J is TRBJ2-7 and V is TRBV18; 12 bases fit TRBD2. CDR1 is KGHSH, CDR2 LQKENI, per germline. The V segment lost 3 bases and the J segment 0 bases; nucleotides outside the gene matches: 0. This CDR3 contains 15 residues. CDR3 region: CASSPGLAGSYEQYF. The CDR3 coding sequence is TGTGCCAGCTCACCGGGACTAGCGGGCTCCTACGAGCAGTACTTC.

The chain combines TRBV2 with TRBJ2-7, with D uncertain. The CDR3 consists of 14 residues. The V end lost 7 bases, the J end lost 4 bases, and 17 bases lay between the germline ends. The germline gives CDR1 SNHLY, CDR2 FYNNEI. Here the CDR3 reads CASKVQISPYEQYF. CDR3 bases: TGTGCCAGCAAGGTTCAGATTTCCCCTTACGAGCAGTACTTC.

V is TRBV5-1 and J is TRBJ1-2; no firm D call. Deletions cut 0 bases from V and 2 bases from J, with 8 bases between. This CDR3 has 14 residues. Germline loops: CDR1 SGHRS, CDR2 YFSETQ. CDR3 region: CASSLGGVNYGYTF. The CDR3 nucleotides read TGCGCCAGCAGCTTGGGCGGGGTGAACTATGGCTACACCTTC. The variable domain in full, with the rest retrieved from reference TRBV5-1 and TRBJ1-2, is KAGVTQTPRYLIKTRGQQVTLSCSPISGHRSVSWYQQTPGQGLQFLFEYFSETQRNKGNFPGRFSGRQFSNSRSEMNVSTLELGDSALYLCASSLGGVNYGYTFGSGTRLTVV.

This chain connects TRBV5-4 to TRBJ2-1; TRBD2 agrees at 12 bases. J was trimmed by 4 bases and V by 0 bases; bases with no gene match: 2. This CDR3 has 16 residues. CDR1 is SGHNT and CDR2 is YYREEE in the germline V gene (reference sequence). CDR3 residues: CASSLDLAGGYNEQFF. The DNA of the CDR3 is TGTGCCAGCAGCTTGGATCTAGCGGGAGGGTACAATGAGCAGTTCTTC.

The chain recombines TRBV6-5 with TRBJ1-1, with a possible D match to TRBD1 (5 bases). Per the germline V gene, CDR1 is MNHEY and CDR2 is SVGAGI. V dropped 2 bases and J dropped 0 bases, with 7 bases sitting between them. CDR3 length equals 14 residues. The CDR3 is CASSYRTMNTEAFF. DNA of the CDR3: TGTGCCAGCAGTTACAGGACAATGAACACTGAAGCTTTCTTT.

This clone was seen once. V usage is TRBV5-1 and J usage is TRBJ2-5; D is ambiguous. The CDR3 consists of 14 residues. V was pared by 2 bases and J by 5 bases, with 13 bases between. The V gene's germline CDR1 is SGHRS and CDR2 YFSETQ. CDR3 residues: CASSFRQDAETQYF. CDR3 sequence (DNA): TGCGCCAGCAGCTTCCGCCAGGACGCCGAGACCCAGTACTTC.

This chain joins TRBV7-9 and TRBJ2-1; no reliable D call. The germline CDR1 and CDR2 sequences are SEHNR and FQNEAQ (reference sequence). This CDR3 is built from 13 residues. Trimming removed 4 bases from V and 7 bases from J, with 11 bases in between. CDR3 sequence (DNA): TGTGCCAGCAGCTCCCCCAACCAGAATGAGCAGTTCTTC. Its translation: CASSSPNQNEQFF.

This clone was detected only once. The chain employs TRBV5-1 and TRBJ1-1; TRBD1 agrees at 9 bases. The CDR3 runs 15 residues. Germline values: CDR1 SGHRS, CDR2 YFSETQ. Trimming at V came to 4 bases and at J to 0 bases, leaving 4 bases not matched to a gene. The CDR3 DNA is TGCGCCAGCAGCGGACAGGGGCCCATGAACACTGAAGCTTTCTTT. Translated, it gives CASSGQGPMNTEAFF.